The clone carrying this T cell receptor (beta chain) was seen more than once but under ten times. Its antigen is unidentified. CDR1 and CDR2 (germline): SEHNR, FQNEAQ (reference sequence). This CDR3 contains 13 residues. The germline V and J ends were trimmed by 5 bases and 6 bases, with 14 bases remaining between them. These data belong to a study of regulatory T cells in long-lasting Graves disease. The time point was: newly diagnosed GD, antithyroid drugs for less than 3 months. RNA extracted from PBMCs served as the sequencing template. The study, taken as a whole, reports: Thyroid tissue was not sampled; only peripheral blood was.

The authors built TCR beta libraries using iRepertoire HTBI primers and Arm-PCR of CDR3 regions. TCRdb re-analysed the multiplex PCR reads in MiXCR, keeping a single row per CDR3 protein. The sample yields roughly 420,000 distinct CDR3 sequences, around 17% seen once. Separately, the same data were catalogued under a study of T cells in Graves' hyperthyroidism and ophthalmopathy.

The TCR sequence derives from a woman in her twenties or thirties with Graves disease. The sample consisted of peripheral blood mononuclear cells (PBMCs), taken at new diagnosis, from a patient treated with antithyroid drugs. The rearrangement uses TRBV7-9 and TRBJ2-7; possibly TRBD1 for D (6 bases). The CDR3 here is CASSTNRAIEQYF. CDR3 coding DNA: TGTGCCAGCAGCACAAACAGGGCTATCGAGCAGTACTTC.